These 22 T cell receptor beta chains originate from one sample sequenced in a study of blood T cell repertoires in COVID-19. Only in-frame clones appear in the TCRdb table, and some are missing; sequencing was by immunoSEQ multiplex PCR. The sample lists some 100,000 clones; approximately 87% were seen once. What was sequenced was peripheral blood. These receptors came from a man between 65 and 79 years old who had recovered from COVID-19.

This chain joins TRBV6-6 and TRBJ2-2, with TRBD2 matching 9 bases. The V segment lost 2 bases and the J segment 3 bases; nucleotides outside the gene matches: 4. This CDR3 spans 16 amino acids. Germline V CDR1 and CDR2: MNHNY, SVGAGI (reference sequence). CDR3 sequence: CASSYRRTSDTGELFF. DNA for the CDR3: TGTGCCAGCAGTTACCGACGGACTAGCGACACCGGGGAGCTGTTTTTT.

The chain joins TRBV3-1 (or the pseudogene TRBV3-2) to TRBJ1-5; 7 nucleotides match TRBD1. The ends lost 1 base at V and 8 bases at J; junction bases unmatched: 8. Germline V gene lookup returns CDR1 LGHDT and CDR2 YNNKEL (reference sequence). The CDR3 has 15 amino acids. The CDR3 spells CASSQAPDRVKPQHF. The CDR3 DNA reads as TGTGCCAGCAGCCAAGCCCCCGACAGGGTCAAGCCCCAGCATTTT.

This clone was detected only once. The genes are TRBV5-1 and TRBJ2-1; D remains unclear. V lost 1 base and J lost 0, with 8 bases in between. This CDR3 comprises 15 residues. Germline assignment: CDR1 SGHRS and CDR2 YFSETQ. The CDR3 DNA follows: TGCGCCAGCAGCTTGACTTTGAGCTCCTACAATGAGCAGTTCTTC. Encoded protein: CASSLTLSSYNEQFF.

This clone was detected a few times. The CDR3 region has the DNA TGTGCCAGCAGTCTGTTCAGGGGGGTCAATCAGCCCCAGCATTTT. Its protein is CASSLFRGVNQPQHF. The chain combines TRBV7-2 with TRBJ1-5; 7 bases are a match to TRBD1. CDR3 length equals 15 residues. The V gene end was trimmed by 6 bases and the J gene end by 3 bases; junction bases not matched to a gene: 8. Germline lookup yields CDR1 SGHTA and CDR2 FQGNSA.

The chain is built from TRBV9 and TRBJ1-2; TRBD1 aligns across 8 bases. From germline, CDR1 is SGDLS and CDR2 YYNGEE. Trimming at V came to 3 bases and at J to 5 bases, leaving 3 bases not matched to a gene. The CDR3 has 13 amino acids. Here the CDR3 DNA reads TGTGCCAGCAGCGGGACAGGGTGGTATGGCTACACCTTC. Its protein product is CASSGTGWYGYTF.

The rearrangement joins TRBV19 to TRBJ1-4; no firm D call. V was pared by 3 bases and J by 2 bases, with 10 bases between. The CDR3 spans 15 residues. CDR1 and CDR2 (germline): LNHDA, SQIVND (reference sequence). The DNA of the CDR3 is TGTGCCAGTAGTATTGGGAGCTGGACTAATGAAAAACTGTTTTTT. Protein product: CASSIGSWTNEKLFF. The entire variable domain, with the rest obtained from reference TRBV19 and TRBJ1-4, is as follows: DGGITQSPKYLFRKEGQNVTLSCEQNLNHDAMYWYRQDPGQGLRLIYYSQIVNDFQKGDIAEGYSVSREKKESFPLTVTSAQKNPTAFYLCASSIGSWTNEKLFFGSGTQLSVL.

This clone showed up just once. This chain uses TRBV7-2 with TRBJ2-3, with D unresolved. The CDR3 runs to 13 residues. Trimming cost V 2 bases and J 3 bases, with 6 bases left between them. Per germline, CDR1 SGHTA and CDR2 FQGNSA. Here the CDR3 reads CASSLYGTDTQYF. In DNA form, the CDR3 reads TGTGCCAGCAGCTTATACGGTACAGATACGCAGTATTTT.

V usage is TRBV5-1 and J usage is TRBJ2-1, with D tentatively TRBD2 (6 bases). Germline V gene sequence: CDR1 SGHRS, CDR2 YFSETQ. The CDR3 runs 16 residues. Trimming took 6 bases from V and 2 from J, leaving 18 bases between them. CDR3: CASTTSGTGAYNEQFF. The DNA for the CDR3 is TGCGCCAGCACCACCTCAGGGACGGGAGCCTACAATGAGCAGTTCTTC.

V usage is TRBV12-5 and J usage is TRBJ2-7; the D gene is possibly TRBD2 (6 bases). The CDR3 runs 14 residues. The germline gives CDR1 LGHNT, CDR2 FRNRAP. Here the CDR3 reads CAPSPGDSSYEQYF. DNA of the CDR3: TGTGCCCCCAGCCCTGGGGACTCCTCCTACGAGCAGTACTTC.

J is TRBJ2-3 and V is TRBV7-9; TRBD1 matches 11 bases. Losses at the gene ends were 3 bases for V and 4 bases for J; bases not matched to a gene: 6. Germline V gene data show CDR1 as SEHNR and CDR2 as FQNEAQ (reference sequence). CDR3 length: 16 amino acids. CDR3 sequence reads: CASSLQPGQGADTQYF. The CDR3 coding sequence is TGTGCCAGCAGCTTGCAACCGGGACAGGGGGCAGATACGCAGTATTTT.

This chain joins TRBV7-6 and TRBJ1-5, with D perhaps TRBD1 (6 bases). Trimming took 1 base from V and 0 from J, leaving 10 bases between them. Germline CDR1 is SGHVS and CDR2 is FNYEAQ. This CDR3 spans 16 amino acids. CDR3: CASSLGTAYSNQPQHF. The CDR3 DNA reads TGTGCCAGCAGCTTAGGGACAGCCTATAGCAATCAGCCCCAGCATTTT.

This clone has just a few counts. V gene TRBV5-5 combines with J gene TRBJ1-3; tentatively, D is TRBD1 (6 bases). Trimming cost V 4 bases and J 0 bases, with 11 bases left between them. Germline V gene data show CDR1 as SGHKS and CDR2 as YYEKEE (reference sequence). The CDR3 extends over 15 amino acids. CDR3: CASSRAGASGNTIYF. CDR3 nucleotides: TGTGCCAGCAGCCGGGCAGGGGCCTCTGGAAACACCATATATTTT.

This chain joins TRBV30 and TRBJ2-4; 7 nucleotides agree with TRBD1. The CDR3 contains 16 residues. Per the germline V gene, CDR1 is GTSNPN and CDR2 is SVGIG (reference sequence). The V segment lost 0 bases and the J segment 1 base; nucleotides outside the gene matches: 6. CDR3 amino acids: CAWSVTGIRAKNIQYF. CDR3 nucleotides: TGTGCCTGGAGTGTGACAGGGATCAGGGCCAAAAACATTCAGTACTTC.

V gene TRBV27 combines with J gene TRBJ1-4; D gene uncertain. The CDR3 extends over 15 amino acids. V was cut by 6 bases and J by 0 bases, with 11 bases left in between. The germline V gene has CDR1 MNHEY and CDR2 SMNVEV (reference sequence). The chain's CDR3 is CASSPSTATNEKLFF. CDR3 nucleotide sequence: TGTGCCAGCAGCCCCAGCACAGCAACTAATGAAAAACTGTTTTTT.

This clone has just a few counts. The J gene is TRBJ2-7, the V gene TRBV7-9; 7 bases agree with TRBD1. Per germline, CDR1 SEHNR and CDR2 FQNEAQ (reference sequence). Trimming removed 7 bases from V and 4 bases from J; junction bases left unmatched: 28. The CDR3 consists of 20 residues. CDR3 in DNA: TGTGCCAGCACCCAGGGTGGCTACGGGACAGCTCGTCGGGTATTTTACGAGCAGTACTTC. Protein: CASTQGGYGTARRVFYEQYF.

The rearrangement links TRBV10-3 to TRBJ2-4; 10 bases match TRBD1. CDR3 length: 15 amino acids. Germline V gene data show CDR1 as ENHRY and CDR2 as SYGVKD. The V gene end was trimmed by 5 bases and the J gene end by 3 bases; junction bases not matched to a gene: 4. The CDR3 nucleotides are TGTGCCATCAGTTCCCGGACAGGGGGCAAAAACATTCAGTACTTC. Residues: CAISSRTGGKNIQYF.

The genes are TRBV11-2 and TRBJ1-3; D is undetermined. Germline V gene data show CDR1 as SGHAT and CDR2 as FQNNGV. The CDR3 contains 14 residues. Trimming shortened V by 5 bases and J by 0 bases, and 8 bases separated the two germline ends. CDR3 nucleotides: TGTGCCAGCAGCCGGGATTTCTCTGGAAACACCATATATTTT. This gives the protein CASSRDFSGNTIYF.

J is TRBJ1-5 and V is TRBV6-1; 9 nucleotides line up with TRBD1. The CDR3 length is 15 residues. CDR1 is MNHNS, CDR2 SASEGT, per germline. With V trimmed by 1 base and J by 6 bases, 4 bases remained unmatched. The CDR3 here is CASSEGQGVSQPQHF. CDR3 nucleotide sequence: TGTGCCAGCAGTGAAGGACAGGGGGTCAGTCAGCCCCAGCATTTT.

This sequence joins TRBV6-5 and TRBJ1-2; 8 bases map to TRBD1. The V gene end was trimmed by 9 bases and the J gene end by 5 bases; junction bases not matched to a gene: 11. Germline V gives CDR1 MNHEY, CDR2 SVGAGI. This CDR3 region has 14 residues. In DNA, the CDR3 is TGTGCCAGTGACTCAGGGGGCAAATTGTATGGCTACACCTTC. It translates to CASDSGGKLYGYTF.

This clone was seen a single time. The chain joins TRBV5-4 to TRBJ2-7; 12 bases fit TRBD2. The CDR3 runs to 15 residues. Germline values: CDR1 SGHNT, CDR2 YYREEE (reference sequence). With V trimmed by 1 base and J by 2 bases, 1 base remained unmatched. CDR3 in amino acids: CASSLTSGRTYEQYF. The CDR3 DNA sequence: TGTGCCAGCAGCTTGACTAGCGGGAGGACCTACGAGCAGTACTTC.

The rearrangement uses TRBV5-1 and TRBJ2-2; TRBD2 is a possible D gene (5 bases). Trimming took off 0 bases at V and 4 bases at J, with 10 bases between the two ends. This CDR3 is 15 amino acids long. The V gene's germline CDR1 is SGHRS and CDR2 YFSETQ. Here the CDR3 DNA reads TGCGCCAGCAGCTTGGCTCGGGGTTCCACCGGGGAGCTGTTTTTT. Amino acid sequence: CASSLARGSTGELFF.

The CDR3 region is CASTPVSVYNEQFF. The CDR3 DNA reads TGTGCCAGCACCCCCGTTTCTGTGTACAATGAGCAGTTCTTC. The rearrangement uses TRBV28 and TRBJ2-1; D ambiguous. Trimming took 7 bases from V and 4 from J, leaving 14 bases between them. The germline gives CDR1 MDHEN, CDR2 SYDVKM. The CDR3 runs 14 residues.